This T cell receptor (beta chain) is from a study of PD-1 blockade in classical Hodgkin lymphoma. The V and J ends lost 6 bases and 7 bases, in that order; junction bases with no gene match: 16. CDR1 is MNHNS and CDR2 is SASEGT in the germline V gene. The CDR3 consists of 17 residues. Profiling relied on immunoSEQ multiplex PCR, and the TCRdb table lists in-frame clones only, not all of them. The table shows 9,500 to 15,000 clones, with approximately 80% occurring only once. Each and every patient relapsed after autologous stem cell transplantation, and patients got differing brentuximab vedotin exposure. Isolation of CD4+ T cells from thawed PBMCs was performed by magnetic negative selection.

The sample in question was CD4+ T cells from blood, obtained at baseline. The sequence was obtained from a human donor with classical Hodgkin lymphoma. V is TRBV6-1 and J is TRBJ2-1; 9 bases map to TRBD1. The CDR3 sequence is CASSENKLPGQGNEQFF. DNA of the CDR3: TGTGCCAGCAGCGAAAATAAACTACCGGGACAGGGTAATGAGCAGTTCTTC.